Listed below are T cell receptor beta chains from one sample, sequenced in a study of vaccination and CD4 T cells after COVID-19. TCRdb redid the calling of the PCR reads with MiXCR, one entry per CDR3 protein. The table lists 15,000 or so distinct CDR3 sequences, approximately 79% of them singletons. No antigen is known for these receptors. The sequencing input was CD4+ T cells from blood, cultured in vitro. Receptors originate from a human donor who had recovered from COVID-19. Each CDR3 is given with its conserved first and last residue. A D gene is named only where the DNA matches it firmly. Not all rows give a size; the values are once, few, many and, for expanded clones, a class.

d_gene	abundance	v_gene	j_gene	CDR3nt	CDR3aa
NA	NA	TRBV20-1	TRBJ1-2	TGCAGTGCTAGCCGGGACTACTATGGCTACACCTTC	CSASRDYYGYTF
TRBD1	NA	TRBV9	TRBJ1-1	TGTGCCAGCAGCAGACAGGGTCGGGGCACTGAAGCTTTCTTT	CASSRQGRGTEAFF
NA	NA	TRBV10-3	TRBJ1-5	TGTGCCATCAGTGAGGCCGTGGATTGGGGTCAGCCCCAGCATTTT	CAISEAVDWGQPQHF
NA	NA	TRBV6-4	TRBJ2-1	TGTGCCAGCAGTAAGCAAGGAGGCAATGAGCAGTTCTTC	CASSKQGGNEQFF
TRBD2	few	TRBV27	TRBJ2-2	TGTGCCAGCAGCCGGGCGGGGGGCACCGGGGAGCTGTTTTTT	CASSRAGGTGELFF
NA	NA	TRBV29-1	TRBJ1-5	TGCAGCGTTCAAGGGGGCAATCAGCCCCAGCATTTT	CSVQGGNQPQHF
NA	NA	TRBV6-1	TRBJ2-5	TGTGCCAGCAGCCAAGGGAGCGTTGAGACCCAGTACTTC	CASSQGSVETQYF
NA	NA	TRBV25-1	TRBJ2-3	TGTGCCAGCAGTGGGTGGCGGAGAACCACAGATACGCAGTATTTT	CASSGWRRTTDTQYF
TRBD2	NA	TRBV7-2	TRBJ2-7	TGTGCCAGCAGCTTGCTAGCGGGAGGGCTTCACGAGCAGTACTTC	CASSLLAGGLHEQYF
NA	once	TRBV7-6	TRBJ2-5	TGTGCCAGCAGCTTAGCAGGGATCCGGCAAGAGACCCAGTACTTC	CASSLAGIRQETQYF
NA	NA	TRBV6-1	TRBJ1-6	TGTGCCAGCAGATGGGTCAATTCACCCCTCCACTTT	CASRWVNSPLHF
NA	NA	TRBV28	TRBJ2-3	TGTGCCAGCAGTTTCCAGGGGGGGGGTAGGGAGGGCCTCACAGATACGCAGTATTTT	CASSFQGGGREGLTDTQYF
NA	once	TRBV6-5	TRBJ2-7	TGTGCCAGCAGTTACGCGGGGTACGAGCAGTACTTC	CASSYAGYEQYF
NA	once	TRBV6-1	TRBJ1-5	TGTGCCAGCAGTGTACAGGGTTGGGGACAGCCCCAGCATTTT	CASSVQGWGQPQHF
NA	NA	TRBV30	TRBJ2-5	TGTGCCTGGAGCGCCTCACCGGGTGAAGAGACCCAGTACTTC	CAWSASPGEETQYF
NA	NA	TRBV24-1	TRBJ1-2	TGTGCCACCAGTGCAGGAGTTGGCTACACCTTC	CATSAGVGYTF
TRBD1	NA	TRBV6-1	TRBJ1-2	TGTGCCAGCACCCCGACAGGGGACTATGGCTACACCTTC	CASTPTGDYGYTF
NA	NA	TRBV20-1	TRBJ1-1	TGCAGTGCTAGTGCCGGCGCTGAAGCTTTCTTT	CSASAGAEAFF
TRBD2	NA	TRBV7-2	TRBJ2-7	TGTGCCAGCAGCACACCCGGGGGGACTAGCGACTACGAGCAGTACTTC	CASSTPGGTSDYEQYF
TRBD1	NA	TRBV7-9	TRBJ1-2	TGTGCCAGCAGCGTCATCGGGGGACAGGGGGCGGGGAACTATGGCTACACCTTC	CASSVIGGQGAGNYGYTF
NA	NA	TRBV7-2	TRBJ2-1	TGTGCCAGCAGCTTATTCTCGGGAGACAATGAGCAGTTCTTC	CASSLFSGDNEQFF
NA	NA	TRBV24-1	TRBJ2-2	TGTGCCACCAGTGATTACACCCCTCTTAGGGCCGGGGAGCTGTTTTTT	CATSDYTPLRAGELFF
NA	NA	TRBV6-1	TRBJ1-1	TGTGCCAGCAGGAGGGACCCGGCTGCTTTCTTT	CASRRDPAAFF
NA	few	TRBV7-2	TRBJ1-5	TGTGCCAGCAGCCTCACACCGAATAGCAATCAGCCCCAGCATTTT	CASSLTPNSNQPQHF
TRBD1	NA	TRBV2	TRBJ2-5	TGTGCCAGCTGTGGACAGGGGCCGGGAGAGACCCAGTACTTC	CASCGQGPGETQYF
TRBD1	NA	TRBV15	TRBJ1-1	TGTGCCACCAGCAGAGGACAGGGGGAGGACACTGAAGCTTTCTTT	CATSRGQGEDTEAFF
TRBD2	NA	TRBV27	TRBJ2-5	TGTGCCAGCAGATTCCTAGCGGGCGAGACCCAGTACTTC	CASRFLAGETQYF
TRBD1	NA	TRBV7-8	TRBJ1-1	TGTGCCAGCAGCCTCCGACAGGGGGCGAGTACTGAAGCTTTCTTT	CASSLRQGASTEAFF
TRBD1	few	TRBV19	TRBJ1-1	TGTGCCAGTAGTCCCAACGTGGCAGGGGGCATTGAAGCTTTCTTT	CASSPNVAGGIEAFF
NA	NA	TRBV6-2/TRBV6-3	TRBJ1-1	TGTGCCAGCAGTTACAGGCCGAACACTGAAGCTTTCTTT	CASSYRPNTEAFF
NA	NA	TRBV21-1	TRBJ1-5	TGTGCCAGCAGCAAAGTGCCAGGAGATCAGCCCCAGCATTTT	CASSKVPGDQPQHF
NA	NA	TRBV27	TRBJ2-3	TGTGCCAGCAGTTTATTGGGCAGCAGGGGCGATACAGATACGCAGTATTTT	CASSLLGSRGDTDTQYF
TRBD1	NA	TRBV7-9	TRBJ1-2	TGTGCCAGCAGCTCCCGGACAGGCCCCTTGGAGGACGGTGGCTACACCTTC	CASSSRTGPLEDGGYTF
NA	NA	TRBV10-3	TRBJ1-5	TGTGCCATCAGTCCCCGGGACGGGAACAATCAGCCCCAGCATTTT	CAISPRDGNNQPQHF
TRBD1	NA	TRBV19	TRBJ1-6	TGTGCCAGTAGTATGGAGGACAGGGTTTCACCCCTCCACTTT	CASSMEDRVSPLHF
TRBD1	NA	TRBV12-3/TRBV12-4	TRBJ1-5	TGTGCCAGCAGACCCTGGGACAGGGGTCAGCCCCAGCATTTT	CASRPWDRGQPQHF
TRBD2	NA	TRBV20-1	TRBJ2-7	TGCAGTGCAACGACTAGCGCCCGAAGGTTGTACGAGCAGTACTTC	CSATTSARRLYEQYF
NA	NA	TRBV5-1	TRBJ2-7	TGCGCCAGCAGCTTGGGAGGACCTGAGGACGAGCAGTACTTC	CASSLGGPEDEQYF
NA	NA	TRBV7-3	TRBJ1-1	TGTGCCAGCAGGCGGAAAGTGAACACTGAAGCTTTCTTT	CASRRKVNTEAFF
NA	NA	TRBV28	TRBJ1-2	TGTGCCAGCAATGAGGACAGAGCCTATGGCTACACCTTC	CASNEDRAYGYTF
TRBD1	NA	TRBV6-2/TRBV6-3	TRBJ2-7	TGTGCCATCCGGGACAGGGTTTATTCCGAGCAGTACTTC	CAIRDRVYSEQYF
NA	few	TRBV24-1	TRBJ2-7	TGTGCCACCAGTGGGGACCCAGCGAAGGGCTTAGGCTACGAGCAGTACTTC	CATSGDPAKGLGYEQYF
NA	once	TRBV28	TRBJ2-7	TGTGCCAGCAGTTTATACGGACGGGAAAACGAGCAGTACTTC	CASSLYGRENEQYF
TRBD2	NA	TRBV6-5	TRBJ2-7	TGTGCCAGCAGTTACGTACTAGCGGGCTACGAGCAGTACTTC	CASSYVLAGYEQYF
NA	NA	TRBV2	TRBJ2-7	TGTGCCAGTCAACTGATCCCCTACGAGCAGTACTTC	CASQLIPYEQYF